The sequence of this TCR beta chain was determined in a study of blood T cell repertoires in COVID-19. Looking at the study overall: Sample material is recorded as cDNA or gDNA derived from T cells, B-cell-depleted T cells, or PBMCs.

The germline gives CDR1 SGHTA, CDR2 FQGNSA. Trimming pared 5 bases from V and 1 base from J, leaving 8 bases between. The CDR3 extends over 13 amino acids. Only in-frame clones appear in the TCRdb table, and some are missing; sequencing was by immunoSEQ multiplex PCR. The table includes around 120,000 clones, roughly 90% detected once. V is TRBV7-2 and J is TRBJ1-1; D gene unclear. Sample: peripheral blood. This clonotype was sampled from a woman aged 60-75 years with COVID-19, enrolled during active disease. The DNA of the CDR3 is TGTGCCAGCAGCCCCTACAGGAACACTGAAGCTTTCTTT. Its protein product is CASSPYRNTEAFF. The variable domain in full, completed from reference TRBV7-2 and TRBJ1-1, reads GAGVSQSPSNKVTEKGKDVELRCDPISGHTALYWYRQSLGQGLEFLIYFQGNSAPDKSGLPSDRFSAERTGGSVSTLTIQRTQQEDSAVYLCASSPYRNTEAFFGQGTRLTVV.